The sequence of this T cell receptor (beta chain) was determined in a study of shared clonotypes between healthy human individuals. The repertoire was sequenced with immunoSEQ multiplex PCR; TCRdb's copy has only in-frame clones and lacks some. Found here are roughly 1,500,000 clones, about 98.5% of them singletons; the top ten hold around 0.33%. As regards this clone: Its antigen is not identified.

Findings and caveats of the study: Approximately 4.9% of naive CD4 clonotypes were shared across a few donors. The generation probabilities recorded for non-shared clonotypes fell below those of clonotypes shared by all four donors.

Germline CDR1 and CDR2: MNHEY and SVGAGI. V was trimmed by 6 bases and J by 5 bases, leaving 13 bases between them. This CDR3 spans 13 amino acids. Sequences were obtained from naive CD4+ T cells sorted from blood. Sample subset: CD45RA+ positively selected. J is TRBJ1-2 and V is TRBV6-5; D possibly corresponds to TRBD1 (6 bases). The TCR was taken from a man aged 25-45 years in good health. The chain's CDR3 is CASRRARGYGYTF. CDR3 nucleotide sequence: TGTGCCAGCAGACGTGCCAGGGGATATGGCTACACCTTC.